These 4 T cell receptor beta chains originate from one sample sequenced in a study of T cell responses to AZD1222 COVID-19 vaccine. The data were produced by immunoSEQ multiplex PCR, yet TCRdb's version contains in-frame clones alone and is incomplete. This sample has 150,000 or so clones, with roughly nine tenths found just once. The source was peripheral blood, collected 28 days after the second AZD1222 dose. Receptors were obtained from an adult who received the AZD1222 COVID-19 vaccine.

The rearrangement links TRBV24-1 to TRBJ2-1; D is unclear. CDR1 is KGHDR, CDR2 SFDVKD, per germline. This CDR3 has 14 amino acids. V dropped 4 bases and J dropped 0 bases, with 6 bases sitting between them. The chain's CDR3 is CATSDASSYNEQFF. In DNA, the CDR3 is TGTGCCACCAGTGACGCCAGCTCCTACAATGAGCAGTTCTTC.

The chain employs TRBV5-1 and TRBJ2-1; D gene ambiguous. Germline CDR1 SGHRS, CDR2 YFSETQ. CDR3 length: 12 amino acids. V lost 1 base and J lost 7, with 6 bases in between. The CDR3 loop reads CASSLNWNEQFF. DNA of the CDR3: TGCGCCAGCAGCTTGAATTGGAATGAGCAGTTCTTC.

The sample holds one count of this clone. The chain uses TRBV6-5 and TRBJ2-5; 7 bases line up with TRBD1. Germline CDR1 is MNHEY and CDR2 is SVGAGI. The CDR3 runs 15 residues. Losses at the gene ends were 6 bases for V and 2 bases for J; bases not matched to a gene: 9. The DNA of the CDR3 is TGTGCCAGCAGCCAACCCTGGACAGGACAAGAGACCCAGTACTTC. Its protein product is CASSQPWTGQETQYF.

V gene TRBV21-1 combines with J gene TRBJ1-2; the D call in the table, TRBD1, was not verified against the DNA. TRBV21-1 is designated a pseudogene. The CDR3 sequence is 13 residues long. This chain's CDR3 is CASKDQGRDGYTF. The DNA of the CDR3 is TGTGCCAGCAAGGATCAGGGGCGGGATGGCTACACCTTC.